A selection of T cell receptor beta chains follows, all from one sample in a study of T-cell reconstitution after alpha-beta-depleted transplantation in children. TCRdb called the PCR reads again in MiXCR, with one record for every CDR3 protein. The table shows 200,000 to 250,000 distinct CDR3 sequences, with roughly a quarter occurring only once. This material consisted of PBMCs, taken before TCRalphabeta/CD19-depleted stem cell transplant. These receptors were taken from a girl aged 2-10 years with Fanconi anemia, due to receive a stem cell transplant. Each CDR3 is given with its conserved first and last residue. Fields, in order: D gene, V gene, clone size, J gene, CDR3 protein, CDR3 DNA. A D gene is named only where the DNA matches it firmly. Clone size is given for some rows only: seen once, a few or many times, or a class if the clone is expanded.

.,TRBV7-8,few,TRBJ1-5,CASSLYGDQPQHF,TGTGCCAGCAGCTTATATGGGGATCAGCCCCAGCATTTT
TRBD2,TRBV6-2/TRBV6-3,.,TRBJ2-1,CASSRGAGGPMDEQFF,TGTGCCAGCAGTAGGGGAGCGGGAGGGCCCATGGATGAGCAGTTCTTC
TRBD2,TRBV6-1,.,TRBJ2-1,CASSPTSGGSDEQFF,TGTGCCAGCAGCCCCACTAGCGGGGGGAGTGATGAGCAGTTCTTC
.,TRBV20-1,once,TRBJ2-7,CSGSGGSYEQYF,TGCAGTGGGTCGGGCGGTTCCTACGAGCAGTACTTC
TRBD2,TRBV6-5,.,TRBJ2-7,CASSYSLGSGNYEQYF,TGTGCCAGCAGTTACTCGTTGGGTAGCGGGAACTACGAGCAGTACTTC
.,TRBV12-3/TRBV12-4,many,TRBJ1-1,CASTVGGARNTEAFF,TGTGCCAGCACTGTCGGGGGCGCAAGAAACACTGAAGCTTTCTTT
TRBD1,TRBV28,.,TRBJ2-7,CASSPATGAYEQYF,TGTGCCAGCAGCCCCGCGACAGGGGCCTACGAGCAGTACTTC
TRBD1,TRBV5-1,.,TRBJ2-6,CASSLVTGSGANVLTF,TGCGCCAGCAGCTTGGTGACAGGGTCTGGGGCCAACGTCCTGACTTTC
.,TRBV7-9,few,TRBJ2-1,CASSLHDRYNEQFF,TGTGCCAGCAGCTTACACGACAGGTACAATGAGCAGTTCTTC
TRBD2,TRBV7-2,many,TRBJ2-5,CASSLWAGVGETQYF,TGTGCCAGCAGCTTATGGGCGGGGGTGGGAGAGACCCAGTACTTC
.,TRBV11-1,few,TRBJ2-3,CASSSPQIAVPSTDTQYF,TGTGCCAGCAGCTCCCCGCAAATAGCGGTCCCTAGCACAGATACGCAGTATTTT
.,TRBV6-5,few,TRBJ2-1,CASSYSNFYNNEQFF,TGTGCCAGCAGTTACTCAAATTTTTATAACAATGAGCAGTTCTTC
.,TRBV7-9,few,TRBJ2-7,CASSQRGDNSYEQYF,TGTGCCAGCAGCCAGCGAGGGGACAACTCCTACGAGCAGTACTTC
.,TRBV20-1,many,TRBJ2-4,CSAPQSQGAKNIQYF,TGCAGTGCCCCTCAAAGCCAGGGGGCCAAAAACATTCAGTACTTC
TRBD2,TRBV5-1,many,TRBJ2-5,CASSLGTSGGYQETQYF,TGCGCCAGCAGCTTGGGTACTAGCGGGGGATACCAAGAGACCCAGTACTTC
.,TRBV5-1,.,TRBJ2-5,CASSFAGSSATQYF,TGCGCCAGCAGCTTCGCAGGGTCGTCGGCGACCCAGTACTTC
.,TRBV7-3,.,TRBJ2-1,CASSLRIEIASQFVNEQFF,TGTGCCAGCAGCTTACGCATCGAAATAGCAAGCCAATTTGTCAATGAGCAGTTCTTC
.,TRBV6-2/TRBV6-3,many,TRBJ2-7,CASSYSGTYEQYF,TGTGCCAGCAGTTATAGCGGAACTTACGAGCAGTACTTC
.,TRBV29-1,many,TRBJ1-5,CSVSGVNQPQHF,TGCAGCGTTTCAGGGGTGAATCAGCCCCAGCATTTT
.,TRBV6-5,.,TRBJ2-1,CASSYTRTPYEQFF,TGTGCCAGCAGTTACACACGGACCCCATATGAGCAGTTCTTC
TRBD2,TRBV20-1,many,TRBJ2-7,CSARNSGRDTYEQYF,TGCAGTGCTAGAAACAGCGGGAGGGACACCTACGAGCAGTACTTC
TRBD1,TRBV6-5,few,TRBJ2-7,CASSFTGGAYEQYF,TGTGCCAGCAGTTTTACAGGGGGAGCCTACGAGCAGTACTTC
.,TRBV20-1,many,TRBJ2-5,CSALRTGYQETQYF,TGCAGTGCCCTCCGGACGGGGTACCAAGAGACCCAGTACTTC
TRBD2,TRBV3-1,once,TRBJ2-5,CASSRLSGTRELRRETQYF,TGTGCCAGCAGTAGGTTGTCCGGGACTAGAGAGTTGAGGAGAGAGACCCAGTACTTC